The TCR beta chain under discussion was sequenced for a study of glioma-infiltrating T cells. After removal of 6 bases from V and 11 bases from J, the junction contained 13 bases not matched to a gene. The CDR3 has 15 amino acids. On this clonotype itself: Possible read error: a much larger clone is one base away.

Amplification of TCR alpha and beta CDR3 regions from RNA used iRepertoire nested multiplex PCR. TCRdb ran MiXCR on the multiplex PCR reads and lists one entry per CDR3 protein. The repertoire holds roughly 200,000 distinct CDR3 sequences, around 30% seen once, with 20% in the top ten. The chain couples TRBV12-3 or TRBV12-4 to TRBJ2-5; 12 bases match TRBD2. The source is a human donor with low-grade glioma or glioblastoma, undergoing nonglioma brain surgery, or in good health (not recorded which). Source material: glioma tissue, nonneoplastic brain tissue, or PBMCs (not recorded which). Here the CDR3 DNA reads TGTGCCAGCAGCCCGACTAGCGGGAGCCCCGATGAGCAGTACTTC. It specifies CASSPTSGSPDEQYF.